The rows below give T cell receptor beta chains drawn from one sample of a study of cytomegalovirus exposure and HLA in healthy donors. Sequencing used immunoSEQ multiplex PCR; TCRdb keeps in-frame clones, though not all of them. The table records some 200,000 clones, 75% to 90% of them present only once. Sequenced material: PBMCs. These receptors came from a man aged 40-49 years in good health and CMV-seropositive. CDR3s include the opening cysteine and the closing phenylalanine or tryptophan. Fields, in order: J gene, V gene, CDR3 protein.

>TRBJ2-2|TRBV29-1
CSVDRAGTGELFF
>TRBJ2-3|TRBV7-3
CASSLTGQRTDTQYF
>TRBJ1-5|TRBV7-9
CASSGGQGSESNQPQHF
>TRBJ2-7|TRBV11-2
CASSTGFFGEQYF
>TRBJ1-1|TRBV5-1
CASSLGLDEAFF
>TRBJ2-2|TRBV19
CASTLLAGNTGELFF
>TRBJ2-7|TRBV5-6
CASSLGSLQDEQYF
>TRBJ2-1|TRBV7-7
CASSLAFGVGDRYNEQFF
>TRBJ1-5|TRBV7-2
CASSSGFIGNQPQHF
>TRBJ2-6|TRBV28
CASSLGTAGGANVLTF
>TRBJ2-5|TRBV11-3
CASSHGTGDRETQYF
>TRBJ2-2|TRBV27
CASSELAGTGELFF
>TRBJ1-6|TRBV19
CASSWDRESPLHF
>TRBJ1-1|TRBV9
CASSVQDRARTEAFF
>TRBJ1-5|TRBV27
CASCAGTGGNQPQHF
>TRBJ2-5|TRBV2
CASSADRGRETQYF
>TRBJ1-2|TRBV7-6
CASSLAPGGARNGYTF
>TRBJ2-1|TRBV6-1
CASSEGYRVAQFF
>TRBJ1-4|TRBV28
CASSLYRSATNEKLFF
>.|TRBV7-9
CASSHSSYEQYF
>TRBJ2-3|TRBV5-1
CASSPGTGGATDTQYF
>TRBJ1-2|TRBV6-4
CASSTGSSYTF
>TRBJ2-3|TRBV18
CASSSQTDTQYF
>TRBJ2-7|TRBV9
CASSVEAGPYEQYF
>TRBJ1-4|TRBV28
CASSAHRGQGEKLFF
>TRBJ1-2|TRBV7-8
CASSLGQGANYGYTF
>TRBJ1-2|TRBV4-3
CASSQDRGTGDGYTF
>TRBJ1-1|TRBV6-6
CASSQKSGVTEAFF
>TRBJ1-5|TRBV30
CAWRHNPNQPQHF
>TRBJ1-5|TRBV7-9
CSSSSQGAGNQPQHF
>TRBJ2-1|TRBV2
CASSESLAGGNEQFF
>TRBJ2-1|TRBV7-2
CASSLVLAGATLYNEQFF
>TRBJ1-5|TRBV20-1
CSASGTETLHF
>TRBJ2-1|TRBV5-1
CASSARTAGNEQFF
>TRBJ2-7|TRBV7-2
CASSPGYEQYF
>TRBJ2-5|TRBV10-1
CASSATGRPETQYF
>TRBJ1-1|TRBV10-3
CAISGGTGVLDTEAFF
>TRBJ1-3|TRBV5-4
CASSLGRDYGNTIYF
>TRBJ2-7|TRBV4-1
CASSQTGGDRVQYF
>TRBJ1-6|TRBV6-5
CASSYSTSNSPLHF
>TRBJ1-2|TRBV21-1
CASAPGQLYTF
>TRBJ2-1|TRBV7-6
CASSLASGGDEQFF
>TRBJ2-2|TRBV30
CAWGQGTNTGELFF
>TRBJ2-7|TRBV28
CASSRPDREVKEQYF
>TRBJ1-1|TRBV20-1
CSARGALEAFF
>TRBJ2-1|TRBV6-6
CASIRDKNYNEQFF